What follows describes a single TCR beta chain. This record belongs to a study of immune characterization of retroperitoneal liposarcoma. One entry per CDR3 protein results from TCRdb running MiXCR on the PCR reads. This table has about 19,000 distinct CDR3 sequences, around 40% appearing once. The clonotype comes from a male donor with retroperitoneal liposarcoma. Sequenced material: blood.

Here the CDR3 reads CASSDKGGTEAFF. The DNA of the CDR3 is TGTGCCAGCAGTGACAAGGGAGGCACTGAAGCTTTCTTT. V is TRBV6-4 and J is TRBJ1-1; D uncertain. Germline V gene data show CDR1 as MRHNA and CDR2 as SNTAGT. Trimming removed 2 bases from V and 4 bases from J, with 8 bases in between. The CDR3 has 13 residues.